This entry concerns a single TCR beta chain. Its antigen is as yet unknown. Data came from immunoSEQ multiplex PCR; TCRdb stores just in-frame clones and leaves some out. The table lists about 350,000 clones, 80% to 90% of them singletons. These data come from a study of Ad26.COV2.S vaccination and SARS-CoV-2 variants. Overall study: The study gave Ad26.COV2.S intramuscularly, once or twice 56 days apart. Study results and limitations: The study found similar non-spike TCR breadth in vaccine and placebo recipients. Breadth and depth estimates from TCRs may understate total T cell responses.

Treatment given: some 20 received Ad26.COV2.S at low or high dose, single or two shots; about 5 received placebo; per-sample allocation not given. At day 63 after the first vaccine or placebo injection, samples were drawn. This vaccine is an Ad26 vector that expresses the Wuhan-strain SARS-CoV-2 spike. Germline V CDR1 and CDR2: SGHTS, YDEGEE. The ends were cut back, 6 bases at V and 5 bases at J, with 20 bases in the middle. CDR3 length: 15 residues. The V gene is TRBV5-8, the J gene TRBJ2-5; D possibly uses TRBD1 or TRBD2 (5 bases each). The sequence derives from a person between 18 and 60 years old who received the Ad26.COV2.S COVID-19 vaccine or a placebo. Here the sequenced sample was peripheral blood, taken in a trial of Ad26.COV2.S vaccine versus placebo. The CDR3 bases are TGTGCCAGCATCCTGTTTGGGGGATGGGGGGAGACCCAGTACTTC. Its translation is CASILFGGWGETQYF.